The 8 T cell receptor beta chains listed next were all sequenced from one sample in a study of T cells in Graves' hyperthyroidism and ophthalmopathy. Researchers amplified the TCR beta CDR3 regions from RNA transcripts. First-round RT-PCR targeting the TCR CDR3 was performed with the HTBI primer set. Each CDR3 protein is one row after TCRdb ran MiXCR on the multiplex PCR reads. This sample has hundreds of thousands of distinct CDR3 sequences; almost 25% occur once, and the top ten carry roughly a third. Sequencing used blood. These receptors originate from a woman in her 40s with Graves' ophthalmopathy.

This clonotype came up many times. J is TRBJ1-1 and V is TRBV13, with a weak D call TRBD1 (6 bases). Germline values: CDR1 PRHDT, CDR2 FYEKMQ (reference sequence). This CDR3 contains 12 residues. Trimming cost V 7 bases and J 4 bases, with 10 bases left between them. This CDR3 is CASTTGTTEAFF. The CDR3 DNA sequence: TGTGCCAGCACCACAGGGACCACTGAAGCTTTCTTT.

This clonotype was recorded many times. This chain uses TRBV12-3 or TRBV12-4 with TRBJ1-5, with 7 bases matching TRBD1. The CDR3 runs 16 residues. The V segment lost 5 bases and the J segment 2 bases; nucleotides outside the gene matches: 9. CDR3 sequence reads: CASSPAGQVRNQPQHF. The CDR3 bases are TGTGCCAGCAGTCCCGCCGGACAGGTGCGCAATCAGCCCCAGCATTTT.

This clonotype has only a few counts. It is unclear where the CDR3 begins or ends on the DNA, so no DNA is shown, and the CDR3 is as TCRdb lists it. The gene calls are TRBV6-1 and TRBJ2-2; the D call in the table, TRBD1, was not verified against the DNA. The CDR3 numbers 14 amino acids, ends counted. CDR1 and CDR2 (germline): MNHNS, SASEGT. The CDR3 spells CASTHRGATGSCFF.

This clonotype has just a few counts. It is likely a read error, because the conserved phenylalanine at the end of the CDR3 is missing. J is TRBJ2-3 and V is TRBV4-1; perhaps TRBD1 as D (5 bases). Trimming cost V 5 bases and J 4 bases, with 16 bases left between them. CDR3 length: 15 residues. Germline loops: CDR1 MGHRA, CDR2 YSYEKL. Here the CDR3 reads CASSGALAWADTQYL. CDR3 nucleotides: TGCGCCAGCAGCGGGGCACTCGCTTGGGCAGATACGCAGTATCTT.

This clonotype was counted many times. This chain uses TRBV3-1 with TRBJ2-5, with 9 bases that match TRBD1. Germline V gene data show CDR1 as LGHDT and CDR2 as YNNKEL (reference sequence). J was trimmed by 5 bases and V by 3 bases; bases with no gene match: 7. The CDR3 consists of 15 residues. This CDR3 reads CASSQPGQGRETQYF. The CDR3 DNA is TGTGCCAGCAGCCAGCCGGGACAGGGTCGGGAGACCCAGTACTTC.

This clonotype was counted ten times or more. J is TRBJ2-2 and V is TRBV4-2, with D unclear. Looked up from germline, CDR1 is LGHNA and CDR2 is YNFKEQ. Trimming pared 1 base from V and 4 bases from J, leaving 7 bases between. The CDR3 loop spans 14 amino acids. The CDR3 region has the DNA TGTGCCAGCAGCCAAGCTCTGGGCACCGGGGAGCTGTTTTTT. Translation gives CASSQALGTGELFF.

This clonotype was recorded a few times. The chain employs TRBV6-1 and TRBJ2-2; 10 nucleotides agree with TRBD1. The CDR3 runs to 15 residues. V lost 6 bases to trimming and J lost 5 bases; unmatched junction nucleotides: 6. In germline, CDR1 is MNHNS, CDR2 SASEGT. The CDR3, as DNA: TGTGCCAGCAGCCCGGGACAGGGGTGGACCGGGGAGCTGTTTTTT. It specifies CASSPGQGWTGELFF.

V and J are TRBV12-3 or TRBV12-4 and TRBJ2-7; 10 bases are shared with TRBD1. After removal of 4 bases from V and 7 bases from J, the junction contained 4 bases not matched to a gene. There are 13 residues in the CDR3. The CDR3 loop is CASSSRTGGEQYF. CDR3 coding DNA: TGTGCCAGCAGTTCGAGGACAGGGGGAGAGCAGTACTTC.